The sample holds a few counts of the clone carrying this T cell receptor beta chain. The treatment: oral pan-JAK inhibitor, 5-10 mg twice daily. RNA was isolated and reverse transcribed to cDNA, the sequencing template. The method was immunoSEQ multiplex PCR; TCRdb's version includes in-frame clones alone and lacks a portion of them. The sample yields about 190,000 clones, approximately 56% seen once. The ends lost 5 bases at V and 4 bases at J; junction bases unmatched: 10. Germline V gives CDR1 SGHVS, CDR2 FNYEAQ. CDR3 length equals 16 residues. This sample was taken from a study of CD8+ T cells in alopecia areata.

This TCR derives from a human donor with alopecia areata. The sequenced sample was CD4+ T cells sorted from blood, obtained at week 4, from a patient treated with tofacitinib. This chain connects TRBV7-6 to TRBJ2-5, with TRBD2 matching over 10 bases. In DNA form, the CDR3 reads TGTGCCAGCAGCGCGTTCATAGGGACTAGCGTAGAGACCCAGTACTTC. Translation: CASSAFIGTSVETQYF.